These 30 T cell receptor beta chains originate from one sample sequenced in a study of blood T cell repertoires in COVID-19. The method was immunoSEQ multiplex PCR; TCRdb's version includes in-frame clones alone and lacks a portion of them. The top ten clones hold 3% of a sample with 85,000 to 120,000 clones, about 87% of them seen once. Sequenced material: peripheral blood. The receptors derive from a man aged 45-65 years with active or convalescent COVID-19.

This chain connects TRBV6-4 to TRBJ2-1; 8 bases are shared with TRBD2. The CDR3 length is 15 residues. Germline V gene sequence: CDR1 MRHNA, CDR2 SNTAGT. With 0 bases clipped from V and 2 bases from J, the junction kept 0 bases outside the gene matches. CDR3 sequence: CASSDSSGAYNEQFF. The CDR3 coding sequence is TGTGCCAGCAGTGACTCTAGCGGGGCCTACAATGAGCAGTTCTTC.

This chain joins TRBV7-9 and TRBJ1-5; D is unresolved. CDR1 SEHNR and CDR2 FQNEAQ come from the germline V gene (reference sequence). The CDR3 covers 13 residues. V was clipped by 1 base and J by 5 bases, with 6 bases between them. CDR3 amino acids: CASSLDTDQPQHF. The CDR3 region has the DNA TGTGCCAGCAGCTTAGATACGGATCAGCCCCAGCATTTT.

The rearrangement joins TRBV18 to TRBJ2-1, with 8 bases lining up with TRBD2. The CDR3 sequence is 14 residues long. Germline CDR1 KGHSH, CDR2 LQKENI. The junction had 2 bases not matched to a gene; V was cut back by 4 bases and J by 3 bases. CDR3 amino acids: CASSLAGGYNEQFF. CDR3 in DNA: TGTGCCAGCTCACTGGCGGGGGGCTACAATGAGCAGTTCTTC. Filled out from reference TRBV18 and TRBJ2-1, the complete variable domain reads NAGVMQNPRHLVRRRGQEARLRCSPMKGHSHVYWYRQLPEEGLKFMVYLQKENIIDESGMPKERFSAEFPKEGPSILRIQQVVRGDSAAYFCASSLAGGYNEQFFGPGTRLTVL.

This rearrangement joins TRBV5-1 to TRBJ2-2; D gene uncertain. Germline CDR1 reads SGHRS; CDR2 reads YFSETQ. The V end lost 7 bases, the J end lost 3 bases, and 10 bases lay between the germline ends. The CDR3 covers 13 residues. The CDR3 DNA follows: TGCGCCAGCGGCGAGAGCGACACCGGGGAGCTGTTTTTT. Translating gives CASGESDTGELFF.

Only one count was recorded for this clone. The chain links TRBV5-8 to TRBJ2-2; 12 bases match TRBD1. J lost 6 bases, V lost 3 bases, and 3 bases had no gene match. Germline CDR1 is SGHTS and CDR2 is YDEGEE. The CDR3 runs to 15 residues. Written as DNA, the CDR3 is TGTGCCAGCAGCTCGGGACAGGGGGCCTCCGGGGAGCTGTTTTTT. This sequence encodes CASSSGQGASGELFF.

This chain uses TRBV24-1 with TRBJ1-5; D is unclear. Germline V gene sequence: CDR1 KGHDR, CDR2 SFDVKD. Deletions cut 10 bases from V and 0 bases from J, with 18 bases between. CDR3 size: 16 residues. Here the CDR3 DNA reads TGTGCCACTTCAGAGGGAGGATACTATAGCAATCAGCCCCAGCATTTT. Protein: CATSEGGYYSNQPQHF.

This chain links TRBV10-3 with TRBJ1-5, with 10 bases matching TRBD1. The V gene's germline CDR1 is ENHRY and CDR2 SYGVKD. Trimming removed 2 bases from V and 4 bases from J; junction bases left unmatched: 8. CDR3 size: 17 residues. CDR3 DNA: TGTGCCATCAGTGAGGACAGGGGGCGGGTGGGAAATCAGCCCCAGCATTTT. Amino acids: CAISEDRGRVGNQPQHF.

This sequence joins TRBV6-6 and TRBJ2-7; 10 bases map to TRBD1. The CDR3 is 13 residues long. Looked up from germline, CDR1 is MNHNY and CDR2 is SVGAGI (reference sequence). DNA of the CDR3: TGTGCCAGCAGTTACTCTGGGACAGGGGAAGGTTCGGTC. This encodes CASSYSGTGEGSV.

The genes are TRBV2 and TRBJ1-5; 11 bases match TRBD1. Trimming removed 4 bases from V and 5 bases from J; junction bases left unmatched: 4. This CDR3 comprises 15 residues. Germline V lookup: CDR1 SNHLY, CDR2 FYNNEI. In nucleotides, the CDR3 is TGTGCCAGCAGTGGGACAGGGGGCAGTTATCAGCCCCAGCATTTT. This translates into CASSGTGGSYQPQHF. Using reference TRBV2 and TRBJ1-5 for the parts outside the CDR3, the full variable domain is EPEVTQTPSHQVTQMGQEVILRCVPISNHLYFYWYRQILGQKVEFLVSFYNNEISEKSEIFDDQFSVERPDGSNFTLKIRSTKLEDSAMYFCASSGTGGSYQPQHFGDGTRLSIL.

This clone was seen a few times. This chain uses TRBV18 with TRBJ1-6; D not certain. In germline, CDR1 is KGHSH, CDR2 LQKENI. The CDR3 consists of 14 residues. V gave up 5 bases and J gave up 9 bases, with 14 bases separating them. The CDR3 nucleotides read TGTGCCAGCTCATCACAGCGGTGGGCTTCACCCCTCCACTTT. Translation: CASSSQRWASPLHF.

The CDR3 region has the DNA TGTGCCAGCAGCCCTTCAGATACGCAGTATTTT. Its protein is CASSPSDTQYF. This chain links TRBV11-2 with TRBJ2-3; no definite D call. CDR1 is SGHAT and CDR2 is FQNNGV in the germline V gene. There are 11 residues in the CDR3. V was pared by 5 bases and J by 4 bases, with 4 bases between.

The rearrangement links TRBV20-1 to TRBJ1-2; 7 nucleotides line up with TRBD1. Germline CDR1 DFQATT, CDR2 SNEGSKA (reference sequence). V was clipped by 5 bases and J by 8 bases; unmatched bases: 5. This CDR3 has 11 amino acids. As DNA, the CDR3 is TGCAGTGCTGAGGGACAGTTGGGCTACACCTTC. Translation: CSAEGQLGYTF.

The chain employs TRBV12-3 or TRBV12-4 and TRBJ2-7; 7 bases match TRBD1. Trimming cost V 5 bases and J 3 bases; bases outside gene matches: 4. The CDR3 runs to 13 residues. The CDR3 DNA reads TGTGCCAGCAGTGGGGACAGTCTCTACGAGCAGTACTTC. Translation: CASSGDSLYEQYF.

The chain carries TRBV19 and TRBJ1-1; no definite D call. Trimming removed 3 bases from V and 2 bases from J, with 10 bases in between. CDR1 and CDR2 from the germline V gene are LNHDA and SQIVND (reference sequence). The CDR3 has 14 amino acids. CDR3 bases: TGTGCCAGTAGTATGAGGGAAATAAACACTGAAGCTTTCTTT. Protein product: CASSMREINTEAFF.

This clone showed up just a few times. V usage is TRBV7-9 and J usage is TRBJ2-7; TRBD2 is a possible D gene (6 bases). V gave up 2 bases and J gave up 0 bases, with 11 bases separating them. The CDR3 totals 15 residues. CDR1 is SEHNR, CDR2 FQNEAQ, per germline (reference sequence). CDR3 amino acids: CASSLRGIDSYEQYF. In DNA form, the CDR3 reads TGTGCCAGCAGCTTACGGGGGATTGACTCCTACGAGCAGTACTTC. Variable domain in full (rest from reference TRBV7-9 and TRBJ2-7): DTGVSQNPRHKITKRGQNVTFRCDPISEHNRLYWYRQTLGQGPEFLTYFQNEAQLEKSRLLSDRFSAERPKGSFSTLEIQRTEQGDSAMYLCASSLRGIDSYEQYFGPGTRLTVT.

J is TRBJ1-1 and V is TRBV7-9; tentative D call: TRBD1 (5 bases). Trimming cost V 5 bases and J 2 bases, with 12 bases left between them. The CDR3 runs to 14 residues. Per the germline V gene, CDR1 is SEHNR and CDR2 is FQNEAQ (reference sequence). DNA for the CDR3: TGTGCCAGCAGCCCCCAGGGATCCAACACTGAAGCTTTCTTT. Translated, it gives CASSPQGSNTEAFF.

This chain connects TRBV5-1 to TRBJ2-1; D may be TRBD2 (5 bases). The CDR3 runs to 13 residues. The V gene lost 6 bases and the J gene lost 8 bases, with 15 bases spanning the gap. CDR1 SGHRS and CDR2 YFSETQ come from the germline V gene. Written as DNA, the CDR3 is TGCGCCAGCAACTCCGGGTCCGGGGATGAGCAGTTCTTC. It yields the protein CASNSGSGDEQFF.

This clone occurred once. CDR3 loop: CASSLALQGGGYTF. For the CDR3, the DNA is TGCGCCAGCAGCTTGGCTCTCCAGGGGGGAGGCTACACCTTC. The chain has TRBV5-1 and TRBJ1-2, with 7 bases fitting TRBD1. Trimming cost V 0 bases and J 8 bases; bases outside gene matches: 7. Germline lookup yields CDR1 SGHRS and CDR2 YFSETQ. The CDR3 contains 14 residues. Filled out from reference TRBV5-1 and TRBJ1-2, the complete variable domain reads KAGVTQTPRYLIKTRGQQVTLSCSPISGHRSVSWYQQTPGQGLQFLFEYFSETQRNKGNFPGRFSGRQFSNSRSEMNVSTLELGDSALYLCASSLALQGGGYTFGSGTRLTVV.

This chain uses TRBV25-1 with TRBJ2-7; no firm D call. The germline V gene has CDR1 MGHDK and CDR2 SYGVNS. V was shortened by 5 bases and J by 4 bases, with 6 bases between the two germline ends. The CDR3 runs to 11 residues. Here the CDR3 reads CASSHRYEQYF. The CDR3, as DNA: TGTGCCAGCAGTCATCGGTACGAGCAGTACTTC.

The chain combines TRBV3-1 (or the pseudogene TRBV3-2) with TRBJ2-7; no firm D call. CDR3 length: 14 residues. The V and J ends lost 6 bases and 1 base respectively, with 13 bases between them. Germline V lookup: CDR1 LGHDT, CDR2 YNNKEL (reference sequence). This CDR3 is CASSHQASSYEQYV. CDR3 nucleotides: TGTGCCAGCAGTCATCAGGCCAGTTCCTACGAGCAGTACGTC.

CDR3 residues: CASSPWSTGNTIYF. CDR3 nucleotide sequence: TGCGCCAGCAGTCCCTGGAGTACTGGAAACACCATATATTTT. The rearrangement joins TRBV5-1 to TRBJ1-3; D is unclear. Germline-derived CDR1 and CDR2 are SGHRS and YFSETQ. This CDR3 has 14 residues. V lost 5 bases, J lost 2 bases, and 11 bases lay in between.

The chain joins TRBV4-1 to TRBJ1-2, with D perhaps matching TRBD1 (5 bases). Germline CDR1 reads MGHRA; CDR2 reads YSYEKL. V was pared by 3 bases and J by 1 base, with 18 bases between. This CDR3 comprises 17 residues. As DNA, the CDR3 is TGCGCCAGCAGCCATCCAAAGGGGCAAAGTGGTAACTATGGCTACACCTTC. Translated: CASSHPKGQSGNYGYTF.

V and J are TRBV18 and TRBJ1-1; no clear D. V lost 0 bases, J lost 0 bases, and 11 bases lay in between. The CDR3 covers 16 residues. From germline, CDR1 is KGHSH and CDR2 LQKENI. The CDR3 sequence is CASSPPGGRLNTEAFF. In nucleotides, the CDR3 is TGTGCCAGCTCACCACCCGGAGGGCGTCTGAACACTGAAGCTTTCTTT. Looking up the rest from reference TRBV18 and TRBJ1-1 gives the full variable domain: NAGVMQNPRHLVRRRGQEARLRCSPMKGHSHVYWYRQLPEEGLKFMVYLQKENIIDESGMPKERFSAEFPKEGPSILRIQQVVRGDSAAYFCASSPPGGRLNTEAFFGQGTRLTVV.

Remarks on this clone: Other DNA sequences in the same sample also yield this CDR3. The chain joins TRBV3-1 (or the pseudogene TRBV3-2) to TRBJ1-1; a weak D match, TRBD1 (6 bases). Between the trimmed V and J ends, which lost 6 bases and 11 bases, there was a span of 19 bases. Germline CDR1 reads LGHDT; CDR2 reads YNNKEL (reference sequence). There are 13 residues in the CDR3. CDR3 amino acids: CASSARYRAGAFF. CDR3 nucleotide sequence: TGTGCCAGCAGTGCAAGGTACAGGGCTGGGGCTTTCTTT.

J is TRBJ1-5 and V is TRBV7-2; D gene uncertain. In germline, CDR1 is SGHTA, CDR2 FQGNSA. CDR3 length: 15 residues. Trimming took off 6 bases at V and 3 bases at J, with 15 bases between the two ends. CDR3 DNA sequence: TGTGCCAGCAGTCCCGTCGGCGGAAACAATCAGCCCCAGCATTTT. This codes for CASSPVGGNNQPQHF.

The chain uses TRBV24-1 and TRBJ1-2; 7 bases match TRBD1. This CDR3 is built from 14 residues. The trim removed 4 bases at V and 6 bases at J, leaving 7 bases unmatched. The germline gives CDR1 KGHDR, CDR2 SFDVKD. This CDR3 is CATSDGTEEDGYTF. Here the CDR3 DNA reads TGTGCCACCAGTGACGGGACAGAAGAAGATGGCTACACCTTC.

The genes are TRBV19 and TRBJ2-7; 11 bases line up with TRBD1. V shed 10 bases and J 3 bases; nucleotides not matched to a gene: 8. CDR3 length equals 14 residues. Per germline, CDR1 LNHDA and CDR2 SQIVND (reference sequence). CDR3 loop: CANPGQGAVYEQYV. The CDR3 region has the DNA TGTGCCAACCCCGGACAGGGGGCCGTCTACGAGCAGTACGTC.

The gene calls are TRBV5-8 and TRBJ1-4, with 10 nucleotides matching TRBD1. This CDR3 is built from 16 residues. Trimming at V came to 2 bases and at J to 0 bases, leaving 1 base not matched to a gene. Germline values: CDR1 SGHTS, CDR2 YDEGEE. CDR3 nucleotides: TGTGCCAGCAGCTTCGGACAGGGGGCAACTAATGAAAAACTGTTTTTT. Protein sequence: CASSFGQGATNEKLFF.

This CDR3 reads CASSLSIATGYGYTF. Written as DNA, the CDR3 is TGTGCCAGCAGTTTATCAATCGCGACAGGATATGGCTACACCTTC. This chain links TRBV28 with TRBJ1-2, with D possibly TRBD1 on 6 matching bases. CDR3 length: 15 amino acids. Germline V lookup: CDR1 MDHEN, CDR2 SYDVKM. Trimming pared 1 base from V and 5 bases from J, leaving 14 bases between.

The V and J genes are TRBV6-1 and TRBJ1-2; no clear D. Germline V gene data show CDR1 as MNHNS and CDR2 as SASEGT. V was cut by 2 bases and J by 4 bases, with 11 bases left in between. The CDR3 is 14 residues long. The CDR3 region is CASSENPEGYGYTF. In DNA form, the CDR3 reads TGTGCCAGCAGTGAAAACCCGGAGGGCTATGGCTACACCTTC.